This entry lists 27 T cell receptor beta chains sequenced from one sample in a study of response to subunit inactivated influenza vaccine. TCRdb fed the RT-PCR reads into MiXCR, producing one record per CDR3 protein. The profile shows some 800,000 distinct CDR3 sequences, around 20% of them singletons. The sequences come from PBMCs from blood, collected 4 to 6 days after vaccination. All receptors derive from a man aged 45 to 65 who received an inactivated influenza vaccine.

This chain connects TRBV27 to TRBJ2-7; D is undetermined. Germline-derived CDR1 and CDR2 are MNHEY and SMNVEV (reference sequence). Trimming removed 0 bases from V and 1 base from J, with 7 bases in between. The CDR3 consists of 14 residues. The CDR3 loop is CASSLSMQSYEQYF. The CDR3 region has the DNA TGTGCCAGCAGTTTATCGATGCAGTCCTACGAGCAGTACTTC.

The chain recombines TRBV5-6 with TRBJ2-7; the D is unclear. This CDR3 is built from 16 residues. The germline gives CDR1 SGHDT, CDR2 YYEEEE. Trimming took 4 bases from V and 2 from J, leaving 19 bases between them. The CDR3 is CASSGLQQSLTYEQYF. The CDR3 coding sequence is TGTGCCAGCAGCGGTTTACAACAGAGCCTCACCTACGAGCAGTACTTC. Filled out from reference TRBV5-6 and TRBJ2-7, the complete variable domain reads DAGVTQSPTHLIKTRGQQVTLRCSPKSGHDTVSWYQQALGQGPQFIFQYYEEEERQRGNFPDRFSGHQFPNYSSELNVNALLLGDSALYLCASSGLQQSLTYEQYFGPGTRLTVT.

Concerning this clonotype: A read error is possible here, since a much larger clone lies one base away. V and J are TRBV29-1 and TRBJ1-1, with TRBD1 as a possible D gene (5 bases). The CDR3 has 12 residues. Per germline, CDR1 SQVTM and CDR2 ANQGSEA. V was pared by 5 bases and J by 0 bases, with 7 bases between. The CDR3 DNA follows: TGCAGCGTTCGGGGGATGAACACTGAAGCTTTCTTT. It translates to CSVRGMNTEAFF.

The sample holds many counts of this clonotype. The V call is TRBV6-2 or TRBV6-3, the J call TRBJ1-1, with no clear D. The V end was cut by 2 bases, the J end by 1 base, with 11 bases between. The CDR3 covers 15 residues. CDR1 is MNHEY, CDR2 SVGEGT, per germline. This CDR3 is CASSYPGLSNTEAFF. The CDR3 region has the DNA TGTGCCAGCAGTTACCCCGGACTCTCGAACACTGAAGCTTTCTTT.

The chain has TRBV6-1 and TRBJ2-7, with TRBD1 matching over 8 bases. This CDR3 region has 16 residues. V shed 3 bases and J 1 base; nucleotides not matched to a gene: 8. Germline CDR1 is MNHNS and CDR2 is SASEGT. The CDR3 region has the DNA TGTGCCAGCAGTGATCGCACAGGGGGGCTTTCCTACGAGCAGTACTTC. Amino acids: CASSDRTGGLSYEQYF.

The chain joins TRBV12-3 or TRBV12-4 to TRBJ2-7; possibly TRBD2 for D (6 bases). The CDR3 runs 15 residues. Trimming left V 4 bases short and J 4 bases short, with 17 bases between. In nucleotides, the CDR3 is TGTGCCAGCAGTTCTTGGGACTCCAGGGTATACGAGCAGTACTTC. This sequence encodes CASSSWDSRVYEQYF.

This clonotype was seen many times. The chain is built from TRBV4-3 and TRBJ2-1; TRBD1 matches at 7 bases. Trimming at V came to 0 bases and at J to 1 base, leaving 6 bases not matched to a gene. Germline-derived CDR1 and CDR2 are LGHNA and YSLEER. This CDR3 is built from 17 residues. Written as DNA, the CDR3 is TGCGCCAGCAGCCAAGACAGGACAGGACCATCCTACAATGAGCAGTTCTTC. It encodes CASSQDRTGPSYNEQFF.

The chain couples TRBV20-1 to TRBJ1-4; D may be TRBD1 (5 bases). Looked up from germline, CDR1 is DFQATT and CDR2 is SNEGSKA (reference sequence). The ends were cut back, 3 bases at V and 6 bases at J, with 14 bases in the middle. The CDR3 is made up of 14 amino acids. This CDR3 reads CSARGDPGDEKLFF. CDR3 bases: TGCAGTGCTAGGGGGGACCCGGGTGATGAAAAACTGTTTTTT.

The rearrangement uses TRBV28 and TRBJ2-3, with 7 bases identical to TRBD1. The length of the CDR3 is 20 residues. Germline V gene lookup returns CDR1 MDHEN and CDR2 SYDVKM. J was trimmed by 6 bases and V by 2 bases; bases with no gene match: 23. The CDR3 DNA is TGTGCCAGCAGTTTAGATATTGTAATACCAAGGACAGGCGAAAAGGATACGCAGTATTTT. This sequence encodes CASSLDIVIPRTGEKDTQYF.

The DNA for the CDR3 is TGCAGCGCCGTAATTATTGGGGGGCTGGGTGCCACTGAAGCTTTCTTT. This encodes CSAVIIGGLGATEAFF. J is TRBJ1-1 and V is TRBV29-1; D is possibly TRBD1 (6 bases). Germline CDR1 SQVTM, CDR2 ANQGSEA. This CDR3 is built from 16 residues. V was shortened by 7 bases and J by 4 bases, with 25 bases between the two germline ends.

The rearrangement joins TRBV2 to TRBJ1-2; D is perhaps TRBD1 (5 bases). The germline V gene has CDR1 SNHLY and CDR2 FYNNEI. This CDR3 contains 13 residues. With 7 bases removed from V and 7 bases from J, the gap between germline ends came to 16 bases. The CDR3 DNA sequence: TGTGCCAGCATGAGAGGGGCGGGGTTTGGCTACACCTTC. It specifies CASMRGAGFGYTF. Together with reference TRBV2 and TRBJ1-2, the CDR3 gives the full variable domain: EPEVTQTPSHQVTQMGQEVILRCVPISNHLYFYWYRQILGQKVEFLVSFYNNEISEKSEIFDDQFSVERPDGSNFTLKIRSTKLEDSAMYFCASMRGAGFGYTFGSGTRLTVV.

The chain employs TRBV4-1 and TRBJ2-7; TRBD1 might be the D (6 bases). Germline-derived CDR1 and CDR2 are MGHRA and YSYEKL. The CDR3 is made up of 14 amino acids. V shed 4 bases and J shed 4 bases, with 14 bases lying between them. The CDR3 DNA is TGCGCCAGCAGCCCCCGGACAGCTTGGTACGAGCAGTACTTC. Encoded protein: CASSPRTAWYEQYF.

The count of this clonotype is one. This sequence joins TRBV20-1 and TRBJ2-2; D not certain. Deletions cut 0 bases from V and 0 bases from J, with 11 bases between. Germline lookup yields CDR1 DFQATT and CDR2 SNEGSKA (reference sequence). This CDR3 has 16 amino acids. DNA of the CDR3: TGCAGTGCTAGAGATGTCCAACTATCGAACACCGGGGAGCTGTTTTTT. Its protein product is CSARDVQLSNTGELFF.

The rearrangement joins TRBV27 to TRBJ2-1; 9 bases line up with TRBD1. V gave up 7 bases and J gave up 4 bases; unmatched junction bases: 11. Looked up from germline, CDR1 is MNHEY and CDR2 is SMNVEV (reference sequence). CDR3 length equals 16 residues. In DNA form, the CDR3 reads TGTGCCAGCACGAAACAGGGGGCACTAGTTTACAATGAGCAGTTCTTC. Protein sequence: CASTKQGALVYNEQFF.

This clonotype was recorded a few times. The rearrangement uses TRBV3-1 and TRBJ2-2; D gene unclear. Germline CDR1 LGHDT, CDR2 YNNKEL (reference sequence). The V gene lost 1 base and the J gene lost 0 bases, with 6 bases spanning the gap. This CDR3 contains 15 residues. CDR3 in amino acids: CASSQVVANTGELFF. The DNA for the CDR3 is TGTGCCAGCAGCCAAGTGGTCGCGAACACCGGGGAGCTGTTTTTT.

This sequence joins TRBV7-9 and TRBJ2-1; 7 bases match TRBD2. Germline trimming cut 5 bases from V and 3 bases from J; bases unmatched to any gene: 10. The CDR3 is 16 amino acids. Germline V CDR1 and CDR2: SEHNR, FQNEAQ (reference sequence). The CDR3 DNA reads as TGTGCCAGCAGCCTTGATGTCCTAGCGGTCTACAATGAGCAGTTCTTC. It translates to CASSLDVLAVYNEQFF.

This clonotype was picked up a small number of times. This rearrangement joins TRBV7-3 to TRBJ2-7; a possible D gene is TRBD2 (6 bases). Trimming took off 5 bases at V and 3 bases at J, with 17 bases between the two ends. CDR1 and CDR2 from the germline V gene are SGHTA and FQGTGA. CDR3 length: 15 amino acids. The CDR3 region is CASSQNAGSYYEQYF. In nucleotides, the CDR3 is TGTGCCAGCAGCCAAAATGCGGGGAGCTACTACGAGCAGTACTTC.

This clonotype showed up just a few times. This sequence joins TRBV10-3 and TRBJ2-5; 7 bases agree with TRBD2. CDR1 ENHRY and CDR2 SYGVKD come from the germline V gene. Losses at the gene ends were 4 bases for V and 4 bases for J; bases not matched to a gene: 12. The CDR3 has 16 residues. In nucleotides, the CDR3 is TGTGCCATCAGTGGTACAGCGGGGAACGGGGGAGAGACCCAGTACTTC. It yields the protein CAISGTAGNGGETQYF.

The chain combines TRBV10-3 with TRBJ2-1; TRBD1 agrees at 10 bases. This CDR3 has 14 amino acids. Per the germline V gene, CDR1 is ENHRY and CDR2 is SYGVKD. V dropped 5 bases and J dropped 7; count of bases not matched to a gene: 5. In DNA, the CDR3 is TGTGCCATCAGTCGGGGGACAGGGGTGAATGAGCAGTTCTTC. Translated, it gives CAISRGTGVNEQFF.

This clonotype occurred many times. V and J are TRBV29-1 and TRBJ2-7, with 9 nucleotides matching TRBD1. Per the germline V gene, CDR1 is SQVTM and CDR2 is ANQGSEA. V trimming: 7 bases; J trimming: 4 bases; junction bases outside the gene matches: 5. This CDR3 comprises 12 residues. The CDR3: CSAGTGRYEQYF. DNA of the CDR3: TGCAGCGCCGGGACAGGGCGTTACGAGCAGTACTTC.

The J gene is TRBJ2-1, the V gene TRBV24-1; 8 bases fit TRBD2. The CDR3 contains 15 residues. Germline lookup yields CDR1 KGHDR and CDR2 SFDVKD. V lost 4 bases and J lost 5; bases outside the gene matches: 6. Here the CDR3 reads CATSEPSGPHNEQFF. Here the CDR3 DNA reads TGTGCCACCAGTGAACCTAGCGGGCCCCACAATGAGCAGTTCTTC.

V usage is TRBV20-1 and J usage is TRBJ2-1; D is undetermined. With 0 bases removed from V and 1 base from J, the gap between germline ends came to 13 bases. Looked up from germline, CDR1 is DFQATT and CDR2 is SNEGSKA (reference sequence). This CDR3 is 16 amino acids long. The CDR3 coding sequence is TGCAGTGCTAGAGAACCGGGCAGCTCATCCTACAATGAGCAGTTCTTC. This gives the protein CSAREPGSSSYNEQFF.

This clonotype was detected many times. The chain couples TRBV20-1 to TRBJ2-5, with 9 bases matching TRBD1. The CDR3 length is 13 residues. The V segment lost 2 bases and the J segment 9 bases; nucleotides outside the gene matches: 7. CDR1 is DFQATT and CDR2 is SNEGSKA in the germline V gene (reference sequence). CDR3 sequence (DNA): TGCAGTGCTAGACAACAGGGGGCCCCCTCCCAGTACTTC. This encodes CSARQQGAPSQYF.

This clonotype was seen a handful of times. The V gene is TRBV2, the J gene TRBJ2-5; 9 bases agree with TRBD1. J was trimmed by 3 bases and V by 6 bases; bases with no gene match: 8. Germline loops: CDR1 SNHLY, CDR2 FYNNEI. The CDR3 spans 15 residues. The CDR3 loop is CASRKATGGKETQYF. CDR3 bases: TGTGCCAGCAGAAAAGCGACAGGGGGAAAAGAGACCCAGTACTTC.

V is TRBV9 and J is TRBJ1-6; perhaps TRBD1 as D (6 bases). CDR3 length equals 15 residues. Per the germline V gene, CDR1 is SGDLS and CDR2 is YYNGEE. V lost 4 bases and J 6 bases, leaving 14 bases between the germline ends. Written as DNA, the CDR3 is TGTGCCAGCAGCCCTCTAAACAGGGTTAATTCACCCCTCCACTTT. Translating gives CASSPLNRVNSPLHF.

This clonotype occurred a few times. This chain connects TRBV7-8 to TRBJ2-2, with unresolved D. V lost 6 bases and J lost 0, with 11 bases in between. Per germline, CDR1 SGHVS and CDR2 FQNEAQ. The CDR3 runs 15 residues. The CDR3 protein is CASSQLVANTGELFF. Here the CDR3 DNA reads TGTGCCAGCAGTCAGTTAGTAGCGAACACCGGGGAGCTGTTTTTT. Full variable domain (rest looked up from reference TRBV7-8 and TRBJ2-2): GAGVSQSPRYKVAKRGQDVALRCDPISGHVSLFWYQQALGQGPEFLTYFQNEAQLDKSGLPSDRFFAERPEGSVSTLKIQRTQQEDSAVYLCASSQLVANTGELFFGEGSRLTVL.

CDR3 nucleotide sequence: TGTGCCAGCAGAAACACCGGGACTAGCGGGAGTATTGGCACAGATACGCAGTATTTT. Protein sequence: CASRNTGTSGSIGTDTQYF. The V call is TRBV11-1, the J call TRBJ2-3; 14 bases line up with TRBD2. J was trimmed by 1 base and V by 6 bases; bases with no gene match: 12. The germline V gene encodes CDR1 SGHAT and CDR2 FQDESV (reference sequence). The CDR3 is 19 residues long.